The rows below give T cell receptor beta chains drawn from one sample of a study of cytomegalovirus exposure and HLA in healthy donors. The method was immunoSEQ multiplex PCR; TCRdb's version includes in-frame clones alone and lacks a portion of them. The table includes approximately 59,000 clones, 78% detected once. Sequenced material: PBMCs. The receptors derive from a girl aged 10-17 years in good health and CMV-seropositive. Both conserved end residues are part of each CDR3. Each record gives: D gene, V gene, clone size, J gene, CDR3 DNA, CDR3 protein. The D gene is left open where the match is weak. Not every row has a clone size; where given, it reads once, few, many or a size class.

d_call: NA; v_call: TRBV9; clone_size: NA; j_call: TRBJ2-1; cdr3_nt: TGTGCCAGCAGCGTAGGGTCCCCCCCGGGTTACAATGAGCAGTTCTTC; cdr3_aa: CASSVGSPPGYNEQFF
d_call: NA; v_call: TRBV7-9; clone_size: NA; j_call: TRBJ1-1; cdr3_nt: TGTGCCAGCAGCCCCGGACGGGGAAACACTGAAGCTTTCTTT; cdr3_aa: CASSPGRGNTEAFF
d_call: NA; v_call: TRBV21-1; clone_size: NA; j_call: TRBJ1-1; cdr3_nt: TGTGCCAGCAGCAAAGTACAGGGGGCGATCACTGAAGCTTTCTTT; cdr3_aa: CASSKVQGAITEAFF
d_call: NA; v_call: TRBV9; clone_size: NA; j_call: TRBJ2-5; cdr3_nt: TGTGCCAGCAGCGCCAGCCGGGACTACCAAGAGACCCAGTACTTC; cdr3_aa: CASSASRDYQETQYF
d_call: TRBD1; v_call: TRBV6-1; clone_size: NA; j_call: TRBJ2-7; cdr3_nt: TGTGCCAGCAGTCGGACAGGGCTAGACGAGCAGTACTTC; cdr3_aa: CASSRTGLDEQYF
d_call: TRBD1; v_call: TRBV7-9; clone_size: NA; j_call: TRBJ1-1; cdr3_nt: TGTGCCAGCAGGGGTGACAGGGGCGACACTGAAGCTTTCTTT; cdr3_aa: CASRGDRGDTEAFF
d_call: NA; v_call: TRBV21-1; clone_size: NA; j_call: TRBJ2-1; cdr3_nt: TGTGCCAGCAGCAAAGGGGGCGGGCTAGCGGGAGAGCATGAGCAGTTCTTC; cdr3_aa: CASSKGGGLAGEHEQFF
d_call: TRBD2; v_call: TRBV4-1; clone_size: NA; j_call: TRBJ2-5; cdr3_nt: TGCGCCAGCAGCCGGAGCGGGGGGGCTGAGACCCAGTACTTC; cdr3_aa: CASSRSGGAETQYF
d_call: NA; v_call: TRBV5-1; clone_size: NA; j_call: TRBJ1-2; cdr3_nt: TGCGCCAGCAGCATACCGGGACTGACGGACGGCTACACCTTC; cdr3_aa: CASSIPGLTDGYTF
d_call: NA; v_call: TRBV9; clone_size: NA; j_call: TRBJ1-3; cdr3_nt: TGTGCCAGCAGCGTAGATACTGGAAACACCATATATTTT; cdr3_aa: CASSVDTGNTIYF
d_call: NA; v_call: TRBV5-6; clone_size: NA; j_call: TRBJ2-2; cdr3_nt: TGTGCCAGCAGCTTGACGGGGTACACCGGGGAGCTGTTTTTT; cdr3_aa: CASSLTGYTGELFF
d_call: NA; v_call: TRBV6-5; clone_size: NA; j_call: TRBJ1-1; cdr3_nt: TGTGCCAGCAGTTACTCTCCGGACAGTAACACTGAAGCTTTCTTT; cdr3_aa: CASSYSPDSNTEAFF
d_call: NA; v_call: TRBV25-1; clone_size: NA; j_call: TRBJ1-5; cdr3_nt: TGTGCCATCCCGGGAAGGGGCAATCAGCCCCAGCATTTT; cdr3_aa: CAIPGRGNQPQHF
d_call: NA; v_call: TRBV10-3; clone_size: NA; j_call: TRBJ1-1; cdr3_nt: TGTGCCATCAGTGAGAGGGGTGGCACTGAAGCTTTCTTT; cdr3_aa: CAISERGGTEAFF
d_call: NA; v_call: TRBV29-1; clone_size: NA; j_call: TRBJ2-7; cdr3_nt: TGCAGCGCCGCAAAGGGGGTCTCGGACGAGCAGTACTTC; cdr3_aa: CSAAKGVSDEQYF
d_call: TRBD1; v_call: TRBV28; clone_size: NA; j_call: TRBJ1-2; cdr3_nt: TGTGCCAGCAGTTTAACGGACAGGGGGTTTGGCTACACCTTC; cdr3_aa: CASSLTDRGFGYTF
d_call: TRBD1; v_call: TRBV4-1; clone_size: NA; j_call: TRBJ2-7; cdr3_nt: TGCGCCAGCAGCCAAATAAGCAGGACAGGGTCCTACGAGCAGTACTTC; cdr3_aa: CASSQISRTGSYEQYF
d_call: TRBD1; v_call: TRBV7-9; clone_size: NA; j_call: TRBJ1-3; cdr3_nt: TGTGCCAGCAGACAGACAGGGGAAGGAAACACCATATATTTT; cdr3_aa: CASRQTGEGNTIYF
d_call: NA; v_call: TRBV7-8; clone_size: NA; j_call: TRBJ1-2; cdr3_nt: TGTGCCAGCAGCTTAGACCCCAGGGCATCTGGCGGCTACACCTTC; cdr3_aa: CASSLDPRASGGYTF
d_call: NA; v_call: TRBV29-1; clone_size: few; j_call: TRBJ1-1; cdr3_nt: TGCAGCGTTGAGCAACGGTTCAACACTGAAGCTTTCTTT; cdr3_aa: CSVEQRFNTEAFF
d_call: NA; v_call: TRBV27; clone_size: NA; j_call: TRBJ1-4; cdr3_nt: TGTGCCAGCAGTTTATCGAGAGTCCGTGAAAAACTGTTTTTT; cdr3_aa: CASSLSRVREKLFF
d_call: NA; v_call: TRBV7-2; clone_size: few; j_call: TRBJ1-3; cdr3_nt: TGTGCCAGCAGCTCCTCAGGGATCTCTGGAAACACCATATATTTT; cdr3_aa: CASSSSGISGNTIYF
d_call: TRBD2; v_call: TRBV4-1; clone_size: few; j_call: TRBJ2-2; cdr3_nt: TGCGCCAGCAGCCAACAAGGACTAGCGTCGGACACCGGGGAGCTGTTTTTT; cdr3_aa: CASSQQGLASDTGELFF
d_call: NA; v_call: TRBV15; clone_size: NA; j_call: TRBJ1-4; cdr3_nt: TGTGCCACCGGCCAAGGAGCAACTAATGAAAAACTGTTTTTT; cdr3_aa: CATGQGATNEKLFF
d_call: TRBD1; v_call: TRBV7-8; clone_size: few; j_call: TRBJ2-7; cdr3_nt: TGTGCCAGCAGCTACCGGGACAGGGTAATCGAGCAGTACTTC; cdr3_aa: CASSYRDRVIEQYF
d_call: NA; v_call: TRBV7-9; clone_size: NA; j_call: TRBJ1-1; cdr3_nt: TGTGCCAGCAGCTTCTTACAGCCCATGAACACTGAAGCTTTCTTT; cdr3_aa: CASSFLQPMNTEAFF
d_call: NA; v_call: TRBV6-5; clone_size: NA; j_call: TRBJ2-7; cdr3_nt: TGTGCCAGCAGAAGGACAGTGCGTATGGAGCAGTACTTC; cdr3_aa: CASRRTVRMEQYF
d_call: TRBD2; v_call: TRBV6-5; clone_size: NA; j_call: TRBJ2-3; cdr3_nt: TGTGCCAGCAGCACCTTAGCGGGACACACAGATACGCAGTATTTT; cdr3_aa: CASSTLAGHTDTQYF
d_call: TRBD1; v_call: TRBV5-1; clone_size: once; j_call: TRBJ1-2; cdr3_nt: TGCGCCAGCAGCTTGGGGACAGGGTCGAGTGGCTACACCTTC; cdr3_aa: CASSLGTGSSGYTF
d_call: TRBD1; v_call: TRBV28; clone_size: few; j_call: TRBJ1-2; cdr3_nt: TGTGCCAGCAGGGCGACACAGGGGATAGGGATCTATGGCTACACCTTC; cdr3_aa: CASRATQGIGIYGYTF
d_call: NA; v_call: TRBV28; clone_size: NA; j_call: TRBJ1-1; cdr3_nt: TGTGCCAGCAGTTTGTCCAGGGCCACTGAAGCTTTCTTT; cdr3_aa: CASSLSRATEAFF